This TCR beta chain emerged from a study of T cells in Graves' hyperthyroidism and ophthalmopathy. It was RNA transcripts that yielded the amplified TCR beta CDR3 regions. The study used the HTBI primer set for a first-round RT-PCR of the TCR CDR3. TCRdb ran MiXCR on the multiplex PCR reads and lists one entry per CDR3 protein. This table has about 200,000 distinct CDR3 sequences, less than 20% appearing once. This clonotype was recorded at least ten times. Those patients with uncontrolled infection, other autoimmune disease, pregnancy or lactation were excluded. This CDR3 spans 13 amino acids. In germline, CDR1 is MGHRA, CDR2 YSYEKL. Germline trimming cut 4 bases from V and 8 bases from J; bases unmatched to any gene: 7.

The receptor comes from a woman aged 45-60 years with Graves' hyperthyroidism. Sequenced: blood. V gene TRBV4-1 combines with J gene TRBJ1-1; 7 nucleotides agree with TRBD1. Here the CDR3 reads CASSRPGGSEAFF. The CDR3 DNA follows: TGCGCCAGCAGCCGCCCAGGGGGTTCCGAAGCTTTCTTT.